Each of the 8 T cell receptor beta chains below was sequenced from the same sample in a study of response to subunit inactivated influenza vaccine. TCRdb analysed the RT-PCR reads with MiXCR anew, one entry per CDR3 protein. The sample contains 500,000 or so distinct CDR3 sequences, approximately 17% of which appear only once. The starting material was CD4+ T cells sorted from PBMCs, obtained about 23 months after vaccination. The receptors come from a man between 50 and 75 years old who received an inactivated influenza vaccine.

The chain employs TRBV5-6 and TRBJ1-4, with 9 nucleotides matching TRBD1. Germline CDR1 is SGHDT and CDR2 is YYEEEE. There are 14 residues in the CDR3. The trim removed 8 bases at V and 7 bases at J, leaving 9 bases unmatched. CDR3 loop: CARSPGQGREKLFF. CDR3 sequence (DNA): TGTGCCAGGAGCCCGGGACAGGGTCGTGAAAAACTGTTTTTT.

This clonotype was seen ten or more times. The CDR3 is CASSNRGYFDGYTF. The CDR3 bases are TGTGCCAGCAGCAACAGGGGTTACTTTGATGGCTACACCTTC. The genes are TRBV6-1 and TRBJ1-2; 7 bases match TRBD1. Trimming took 6 bases from V and 6 from J; bases not matched to a gene: 10. Looked up from germline, CDR1 is MNHNS and CDR2 is SASEGT. The CDR3 has 14 residues.

The sample holds a few counts of this clonotype. V is TRBV5-1 and J is TRBJ2-2, with 8 nucleotides matching TRBD2. CDR1 and CDR2 from the germline V gene are SGHRS and YFSETQ. The junction had 5 bases not matched to a gene; V was cut back by 0 bases and J by 7 bases. The CDR3 runs 15 residues. This CDR3 reads CASSLDGRALGELFF. CDR3 nucleotide sequence: TGCGCCAGCAGCTTGGACGGGAGGGCCCTCGGGGAGCTGTTTTTT. Together with reference TRBV5-1 and TRBJ2-2, the CDR3 gives the full variable domain: KAGVTQTPRYLIKTRGQQVTLSCSPISGHRSVSWYQQTPGQGLQFLFEYFSETQRNKGNFPGRFSGRQFSNSRSEMNVSTLELGDSALYLCASSLDGRALGELFFGEGSRLTVL.

V gene TRBV19 combines with J gene TRBJ2-1; the D gene is possibly TRBD1 (5 bases). CDR1 is LNHDA and CDR2 is SQIVND in the germline V gene (reference sequence). Trimming shortened V by 4 bases and J by 3 bases, and 16 bases separated the two germline ends. The CDR3 has 16 amino acids. CDR3 sequence (DNA): TGTGCCAGTAGTAACCCTCCCGCAGGGCACTACAATGAGCAGTTCTTC. Amino acid sequence: CASSNPPAGHYNEQFF.

This sequence joins TRBV6-5 and TRBJ2-5; D perhaps matches TRBD2 (6 bases). V was shortened by 0 bases and J by 5 bases, with 16 bases between the two germline ends. The germline CDR1 and CDR2 sequences are MNHEY and SVGAGI. CDR3 size: 16 residues. Here the CDR3 reads CASSYSGGKAGETQYF. DNA for the CDR3: TGTGCCAGCAGTTACTCCGGCGGGAAGGCTGGGGAGACCCAGTACTTC.

This clonotype was observed a handful of times. CDR3 sequence (DNA): TGTGCCAGCAGTTTGCACCCAGGGCGGGGGGGCCACTACGAGCAGTACTTC. This codes for CASSLHPGRGGHYEQYF. The rearrangement uses TRBV28 and TRBJ2-7, with TRBD2 matching over 9 bases. CDR1 is MDHEN, CDR2 SYDVKM, per germline. The CDR3 has 17 amino acids. The ends lost 3 bases at V and 3 bases at J; junction bases unmatched: 12.

This clonotype occurred many times. The chain couples TRBV11-2 to TRBJ2-1; D may be TRBD2 (6 bases). This CDR3 is built from 18 residues. In germline, CDR1 is SGHAT, CDR2 FQNNGV. The V gene lost 0 bases and the J gene lost 6 bases, with 21 bases spanning the gap. CDR3 amino acids: CASSLDLAEARRRNEQFF. CDR3 sequence (DNA): TGTGCCAGCAGCTTAGACTTAGCGGAGGCAAGAAGACGCAATGAGCAGTTCTTC. Combining the CDR3 with reference TRBV11-2 and TRBJ2-1 gives the whole variable domain EAGVAQSPRYKIIEKRQSVAFWCNPISGHATLYWYQQILGQGPKLLIQFQNNGVVDDSQLPKDRFSAERLKGVDSTLKIQPAKLEDSAVYLCASSLDLAEARRRNEQFFGPGTRLTVL.

The V and J genes are TRBV4-3 and TRBJ2-7; TRBD2 agrees at 9 bases. The CDR3 sequence is 17 residues long. From germline, CDR1 is LGHNA and CDR2 YSLEER. Trimming cost V 1 base and J 5 bases; bases outside gene matches: 12. Written as DNA, the CDR3 is TGCGCCAGCAGCCAAGCCCTACCTAGCGGGATGTTGGACGAGCAGTACTTC. Encoded protein: CASSQALPSGMLDEQYF.